One sample yielded the 9 T cell receptor beta chains listed below, sequenced in a study of response to subunit inactivated influenza vaccine. Via MiXCR, TCRdb re-called the RT-PCR reads, giving one row per CDR3 protein. This table holds roughly 710,000 distinct CDR3 sequences, about 14% found once. The source was PBMCs from blood, collected less than 15 days before vaccination. The receptors stem from a man between 45 and 60 years old who received an inactivated influenza vaccine.

The genes are TRBV5-1 and TRBJ2-4; 7 bases fit TRBD1. V shed 4 bases, J shed 0 bases, and the junction held 10 bases outside the gene matches. This CDR3 is built from 17 residues. Germline CDR1 is SGHRS and CDR2 is YFSETQ. CDR3 bases: TGCGCCAGCAGCGGGACAGCTGTTTTGGAAGCCAAAAACATTCAGTACTTC. Translated, it gives CASSGTAVLEAKNIQYF. Full variable domain (missing parts from reference TRBV5-1 and TRBJ2-4): KAGVTQTPRYLIKTRGQQVTLSCSPISGHRSVSWYQQTPGQGLQFLFEYFSETQRNKGNFPGRFSGRQFSNSRSEMNVSTLELGDSALYLCASSGTAVLEAKNIQYFGAGTRLSVL.

The rearrangement joins TRBV12-3 or TRBV12-4 to TRBJ2-5; D not resolved. This CDR3 is built from 14 residues. Between the trimmed V and J ends, which lost 5 bases and 1 base, there was a span of 11 bases. The CDR3 region has the DNA TGTGCCAGCAGTGCTCTTGGACCCCAAGAGACCCAGTACTTC. Protein: CASSALGPQETQYF.

This clonotype was detected a few times. This chain links TRBV5-5 with TRBJ1-2, with D unclear. The CDR3 extends over 13 amino acids. The germline CDR1 and CDR2 sequences are SGHKS and YYEKEE (reference sequence). V shed 1 base and J shed 7 bases, with 11 bases lying between them. The CDR3 nucleotides read TGTGCCAGCAGCTTGACGGGGTTGGGTGGCTACACCTTC. Its translation: CASSLTGLGGYTF.

This chain links TRBV6-2 or TRBV6-3 with TRBJ2-1, with 13 bases lining up with TRBD2. The V gene's germline CDR1 is MNHEY and CDR2 SVGEGT. CDR3 size: 14 residues. V gave up 7 bases and J gave up 9 bases; unmatched junction bases: 6. This CDR3 reads CASTLTSGRFEQFF. The CDR3 DNA sequence: TGTGCCAGCACTTTGACTAGCGGGAGGTTTGAGCAGTTCTTC.

J is TRBJ2-3 and V is TRBV6-1; D is undetermined. In germline, CDR1 is MNHNS, CDR2 SASEGT. CDR3 length equals 18 residues. The ends were cut back, 7 bases at V and 3 bases at J, with 26 bases in the middle. The CDR3 sequence: CASTPSRRPPLPTDTQYF. The CDR3 DNA is TGTGCCAGCACCCCCAGCAGGCGGCCCCCACTCCCGACAGATACGCAGTATTTT.

The rearrangement links TRBV4-1 to TRBJ2-2; no reliable D call. The V gene lost 0 bases and the J gene lost 8 bases, with 16 bases spanning the gap. The CDR3 totals 16 residues. From germline, CDR1 is MGHRA and CDR2 YSYEKL. CDR3 sequence (DNA): TGCGCCAGCAGCCAAGATACACAGCCCTTCACAGGGGAGCTGTTTTTT. It specifies CASSQDTQPFTGELFF.

The sample holds a few counts of this clonotype. The chain links TRBV20-1 to TRBJ2-7, with D perhaps matching TRBD2 (6 bases). V dropped 7 bases and J dropped 3 bases, with 19 bases sitting between them. There are 14 residues in the CDR3. CDR1 DFQATT and CDR2 SNEGSKA come from the germline V gene (reference sequence). CDR3 nucleotides: TGCAGTGGCCAGCGCGAAGGGCGGGGCTACGAGCAGTACTTC. Residues: CSGQREGRGYEQYF.

This chain links TRBV3-1 with TRBJ2-7, with D possibly matching TRBD1 (6 bases). Trimming stripped 1 base from V and 2 bases from J, with 9 bases between. Germline CDR1 and CDR2: LGHDT and YNNKEL (reference sequence). The CDR3 is made up of 14 amino acids. The CDR3 DNA reads as TGTGCCAGCAGCCAAGCCGGGACACCCTACGAGCAGTACTTC. The encoded protein is CASSQAGTPYEQYF.

This clonotype was observed a handful of times. The chain links TRBV6-2 or TRBV6-3 to TRBJ2-2; D call uncertain. V lost 7 bases and J lost 6, with 12 bases in between. Germline lookup yields CDR1 MNHEY and CDR2 SVGEGT. The length of the CDR3 is 13 residues. The CDR3 here is CASKGSVPGELFF. DNA for the CDR3: TGTGCCAGCAAAGGGTCTGTACCCGGGGAGCTGTTTTTT.